This T cell receptor (beta chain) was recovered during a study of blood T cell repertoires in COVID-19. Whole-study context: The United States, Italy and Spain provided the acute and convalescent COVID-19 samples.

Patients in Seattle were enrolled during active infection, then followed longitudinally. Per germline, CDR1 MDHEN and CDR2 SYDVKM. V lost 5 bases to trimming and J lost 6 bases, with 24 bases between them. This CDR3 spans 17 amino acids. Original analysis: Cell counts per sample came from amplifying reference gene primers. The data were produced by immunoSEQ multiplex PCR, yet TCRdb's version contains in-frame clones alone and is incomplete. V and J calls plus clone size are reproduced from that table; the DNA served to infer D and trimming. The sample contains about 150,000 clones, more than 75% of which appear only once.

This rearrangement joins TRBV28 to TRBJ2-3; TRBD2 is a possible D gene (6 bases). The receptor's source is a man between 18 and 35 years old with COVID-19, enrolled during active disease. The sample comprised peripheral blood. In DNA, the CDR3 is TGTGCCAGCAGTCACCTAGCGAGAGAGCCGGTGGGTGATACGCAGTATTTT. Protein: CASSHLAREPVGDTQYF. Drawing the rest from reference TRBV28 and TRBJ2-3, the complete variable domain is DVKVTQSSRYLVKRTGEKVFLECVQDMDHENMFWYRQDPGLGLRLIYFSYDVKMKEKGDIPEGYSVSREKKERFSLILESASTNQTSMYLCASSHLAREPVGDTQYFGPGTRLTVL.